This TCR beta chain derives from a study of metastatic and nonmetastatic thyroid tumors. Study-level background: Comparative analysis of repertoires was undertaken across blood and tumor or nodule tissue obtained from malignant and benign thyroid patients.

In the source study's methods: Using the CDR3 differences seen across clinicopathological groups, the authors built a distant-metastasis classifier for papillary thyroid cancer, which was meant to discriminate distant-metastatic patients. MiXCR reprocessed the PCR reads for TCRdb. These V and J calls derive from TCRdb rather than the authors' analysis. The data contain roughly 23,000 clones, roughly a sixth of them singletons. This clone was seen more than once but under ten times. At one of its ends the junction is not consistent with the germline gene, which may arise from a read error. No patient received treatment before thyroid surgery. The CDR3 is 14 residues long. Germline V gives CDR1 KGHDR, CDR2 SFDVKD.

Sequenced sample: adjacent normal tissue. The source is a male donor with papillary thyroid cancer or a benign thyroid nodule (not recorded which). Some clones in this sample may be carry-over from other donors' samples. The rearrangement links TRBV24-1 to TRBJ1-2; the D is unclear. CDR3: CATSDERHDYDYTF. CDR3 bases: TGTGCCACCAGTGATGAACGACATGACTATGACTACACCTTC.